This T cell receptor (beta chain) came from a study of cytomegalovirus exposure and HLA in healthy donors (dated by TCRdb to 2017 to 2019). About the investigation overall: An earlier analysis of 550 to 700 of the donors reported roughly 300 Gb of sequence data and 117 million unique TCR beta sequences from 150 million to 200 million T cells. A later genetic analysis took genome-wide SNP genotypes for 398 of the 666 donors and used that subset as a discovery cohort. Of the 350 to 400 genotyped donors, 81% fell in the genetic ancestry cluster associated with self-reported Caucasian donors. The study aimed to test whether signatures of past pathogen exposure could be identified by cataloging public T cell receptors. Rather than drawing on any new phenotypic data, the later analysis identified candidate immune exposures from TCR beta sequences and the way those sequences occurred across donors. To decide whether each TCR beta V gene segment behaved as functional or pseudogenic, an earlier analysis of approximately 600 of the donors relied on high-throughput TCR beta sequencing. HLA typing included class I and class II loci at four-digit resolution. The T cell repertoires of roughly 660 subjects were profiled by immunosequencing and related to cytomegalovirus serostatus. A later analysis re-analyzed previously published TCR beta repertoires from 550 to 700 donors and added high-resolution HLA genotyping to study TCR occurrence patterns. To predict cytomegalovirus infection status, the study brought together high-throughput TCR immunosequencing, statistical association of individual TCRs with disease status, and machine learning. The number of donors typed differed by locus, with roughly 629-640 for A, B, C, DRB1 and DQB1, about 500 for DQA1, approximately 580 for DPA1, and some 440 for DPB1. Alongside the repertoire data, information on donor age, sex, ethnicity and CMV serostatus was compiled. Across some 400 genotyped donors of the cohort, an average of about 240,000 unique TCR beta nucleotide sequences per donor were sequenced, and about a sixth of those sequences were non-productive. Besides the first cohort of 500 to 700 subjects, a separate validation cohort made up of over 100 different subjects was used. Roughly 5 DR-DQ haplotypes were treated as single units for association and clustering because of strong linkage in the cohort. Every repertoire in the discovery cohort had been generated on one and the same sequencing platform. An early release covering roughly 600 HLA-typed donors comprised approximately 300 gigabases of sequencing data and 85 million or so unique TCR sequences.

Library generation was performed with the immunoSEQ multiplex PCR assay. For the multiplex PCR, a mixture combining 60 forward primers for TCR Vbeta segments and 13 reverse primers for TCR Jbeta segments was used. A multiplex PCR assay on genomic DNA amplified the CDR3 region of rearranged TCR beta genes. The Illumina HiSeq System was used to sequence the amplified TCR beta libraries as 87-base-pair reads. The study's own analysis went as follows. In a later analysis, some 80 million unique TCR beta chains were counted across the 500 to 700 repertoires, and about 9.9 million of these chains were shared by at least two donors. To remove PCR and sequencing errors, raw reads were error-corrected and collapsed into unique sequences using a nearest-neighbor algorithm that merged closely related sequences. V, D and J gene segments were assigned by aligning CDR3 sequences to IMGT reference sequences. For a sequence to be retained, a match of at least six nucleotides was required to both a V gene segment and a J gene segment. Rearrangements were called productive when the CDR3 lacked stop codons and stayed in frame with V and J; all others were non-productive. CDR3 was defined by IMGT convention, running from the second conserved V-encoded cysteine to the conserved J-encoded phenylalanine. The earlier analysis of a few hundred of the donors excluded sequences that lacked an unambiguous match to a single V gene segment. In an earlier analysis of 587 of the donors, V segments were called functional above 56.7% productive rearrangements and were called segregating when the between-donor standard deviation exceeded 5%. A statistical classification framework was built to diagnose cytomegalovirus status from the catalog of TCR beta chain sequences. In a later analysis, V and J genes were assigned by comparing TCR nucleotide sequences against IMGT/GENE-DB human TR gene sequences. The TCRdist pipeline was used in a later analysis to assign CDR3 sequences and most-parsimonious VDJ recombination scenarios. A later analysis defined each TCR beta chain by its CDR3 amino acid sequence plus V-gene family, and excluded reads lacking a unique V-gene family. A later analysis removed nearly 600 highly shared, low-generation-probability nucleotide sequences to deal with suspected cross-contamination and a sequencing artifact. In a later analysis, a clonal expansion index was calculated for each public chain from normalized within-repertoire ranks of inferred template counts. In a later analysis, generation probabilities were computed with a VDJ recombination model fitted to out-of-frame rearrangements, and the resulting probabilities were checked against IGoR. Hypergeometric tests were used in a later analysis to score TCR-TCR, TCR-HLA and TCR-CMV co-occurrence, with a repertoire-size bias correction applied to the TCR pairs. In a later analysis, false discovery rates were estimated by permuting HLA or CMV assignments 20 times. A later analysis grouped co-occurring TCRs with DBSCAN, adding TCRdist sequence similarity when clustering within HLA-allele-positive subsets. For co-occurrence clustering, repertoires with fewer than 30,000 or more than 120,000 public chains were excluded, along with a handful of repertoires with anomalous nucleotide sharing. Entries here come from immuneACCESS through TCRdb and include only in-frame sequences with V and J called. Some clones fail to appear in such tables; in the studies checked, an unresolved V gene covers under half of the shortfall, and the cause of the remainder is unknown. Clonal size and the V and J genes are those of that table, whereas D and trimming came from the DNA. The sample table shows about 140,000 clones, and over 60% are seen once. 1.5% to 2% of the sample lies in the top ten.

In total, approximately 700 healthy bone marrow donors made up the cohort. At the time of sampling, every cohort member was nominally healthy, though immune exposures that went unrecorded were likely present. The donor was CMV seronegative and was included in the group of a few hundred seronegative cohort members. Every donor gave a peripheral blood sample, and the peripheral blood mononuclear cells from that sample were used for TCR beta sequencing. The Qiagen DNeasy Blood Extraction Kit was used to extract genomic DNA from the blood cell samples. Regarding this clone: Its antigen is still unknown. Per-nucleotide qualities are absent, and no much larger clonotype sits a single base away.

What the work shows at the level of the full study, not this receptor alone: While some public TCRs were present in many individuals, most TCR sequences turned up only very rarely across donors. Correlated functional status among segregating V segments might be attributable to linkage disequilibrium, but an unknown experimental factor could not be ruled out. In a later analysis, HLA-associated TCR beta chains were found to be more clonally expanded and to have lower generation probabilities than equally common non-associated chains. An association between a missense DCLRE1C variant and V-gene and J-gene trimming of TCR beta chains was found in a later genetic analysis and replicated in an independent cohort. Several of the top co-occurrence clusters appeared to be linked to parvovirus B19, influenza, CMV and Epstein-Barr virus, according to a later analysis. The sequencing pipeline was judged likely to have produced a cluster of highly shared sequence variants as a technical artifact. The classifier was reported to diagnose cytomegalovirus status with high specificity and sensitivity in both the original and validation cohorts. Roughly uniform sequencing depth across donors was assumed in presence/absence analyses, although this assumption may not hold. The authors suggested that the approach could potentially be extended to other disease states and immunological phenotypes. According to a later genetic analysis, donors in an Asian-associated ancestry cluster had fewer N-insertions in productive TCRs than the approximately 700-donor mean. Broadly in line with IMGT annotations, most TCR beta V segments showed up in productive rearrangements about 90% or about 30% of the time in an earlier analysis of 587 of the donors. Fewer than 20 rarely observed V segments, including chromosome 9 orphons, were excluded from the earlier analysis of about 610 of the donors because counts were too low. In a later analysis, some 18,000 TCR beta sequences were associated with specific HLA alleles at a false discovery rate of 0.05. This cohort had only TCR beta chains sequenced, and the lack of alpha or paired-chain data limited which features could be detected. Immune exposure information for the cohort was limited to CMV serostatus. When HLA alleles, especially DR and DQ, strongly co-occurred, TCR associations were difficult to assign to individual alleles. According to a later analysis, TCR association rates differed among HLA loci, with DRB1 alleles showing the most associated TCRs and HLA-C alleles showing the fewest. In vitro tests confirmed that a few of the cytomegalovirus-associated TCR beta chains recognize cytomegalovirus antigens. Because some donors lacked HLA typing at each locus, the association tests relied only on the typed subset. The study listed 150 to 200 TCR beta chains as associated with cytomegalovirus. A further reported finding was that TCR beta sequences accurately predicted the HLA-A and HLA-B alleles for most subjects in the first cohort. Most CMV-associated TCR beta chains appeared to be HLA-restricted in a later analysis, and the HLA associations seemed to be driven largely by CMV exposure.

The TCR originated in a female donor in good health and CMV-seronegative. Specimen: PBMCs.

Here is the DNA: TGCGCCAGCAGCCTAGTCCCGGGACTTGACAATGAGCAGTTCTTC. Translated, this gives CASSLVPGLDNEQFF. The receptor chain draws on TRBV5-1 and TRBJ2-1; TRBD2 is perhaps the D gene, given 6 matching bases. CDR1 and CDR2, per the germline V gene, are SGHRS and YFSETQ. V gives up 4 bases and J gives up 5 bases, and the segment between their germline ends measures 16 bases. The CDR3 measures 15 amino acids from cysteine to phenylalanine. The kept DNA is CDR3 alone, 45 bases in frame from the first base. When the CDR3 is completed using the reference TRBV5-1 and TRBJ2-1 genes on either side, the full variable domain is KAGVTQTPRYLIKTRGQQVTLSCSPISGHRSVSWYQQTPGQGLQFLFEYFSETQRNKGNFPGRFSGRQFSNSRSEMNVSTLELGDSALYLCASSLVPGLDNEQFFGPGTRLTVL.